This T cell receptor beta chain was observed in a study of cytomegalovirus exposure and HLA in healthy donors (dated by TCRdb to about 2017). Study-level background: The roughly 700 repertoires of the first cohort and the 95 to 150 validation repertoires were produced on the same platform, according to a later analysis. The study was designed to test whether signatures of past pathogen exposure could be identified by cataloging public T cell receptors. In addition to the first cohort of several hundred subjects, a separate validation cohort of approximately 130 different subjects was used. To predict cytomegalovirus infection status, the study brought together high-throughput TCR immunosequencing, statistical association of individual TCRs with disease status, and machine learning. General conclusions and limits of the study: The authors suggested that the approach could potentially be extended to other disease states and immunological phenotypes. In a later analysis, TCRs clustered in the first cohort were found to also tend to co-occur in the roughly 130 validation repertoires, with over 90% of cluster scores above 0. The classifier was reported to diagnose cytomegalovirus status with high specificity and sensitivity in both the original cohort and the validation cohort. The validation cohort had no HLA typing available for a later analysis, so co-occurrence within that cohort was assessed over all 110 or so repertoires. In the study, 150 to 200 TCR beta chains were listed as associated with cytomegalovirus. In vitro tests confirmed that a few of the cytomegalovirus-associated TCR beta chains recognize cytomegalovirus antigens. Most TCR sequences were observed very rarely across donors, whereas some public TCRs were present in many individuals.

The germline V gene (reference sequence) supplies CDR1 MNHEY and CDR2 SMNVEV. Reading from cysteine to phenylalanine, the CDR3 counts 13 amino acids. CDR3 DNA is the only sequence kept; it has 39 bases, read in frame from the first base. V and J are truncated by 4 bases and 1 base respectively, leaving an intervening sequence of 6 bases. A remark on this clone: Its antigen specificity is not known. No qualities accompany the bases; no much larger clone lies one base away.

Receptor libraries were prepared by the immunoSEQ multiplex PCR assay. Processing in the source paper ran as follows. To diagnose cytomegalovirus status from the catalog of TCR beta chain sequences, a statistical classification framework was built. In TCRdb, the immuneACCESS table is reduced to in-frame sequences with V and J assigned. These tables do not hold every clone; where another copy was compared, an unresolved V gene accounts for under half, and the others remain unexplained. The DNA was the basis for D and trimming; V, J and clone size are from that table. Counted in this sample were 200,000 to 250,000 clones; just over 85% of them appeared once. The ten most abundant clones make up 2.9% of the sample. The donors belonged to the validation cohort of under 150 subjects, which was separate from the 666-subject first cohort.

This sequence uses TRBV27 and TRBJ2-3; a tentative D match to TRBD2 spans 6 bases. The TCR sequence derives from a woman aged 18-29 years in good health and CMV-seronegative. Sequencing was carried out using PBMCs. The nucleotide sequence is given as TGTGCCAGCAGTTGGGGGGGCACAGATACGCAGTATTTT. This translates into CASSWGGTDTQYF.